What follows are 21 T cell receptor beta chains derived from one specimen sequenced in a study of low-dose radiotherapy and immunotherapy resistance in tumors. Time point here: before trial treatment. TCRs underwent 20 PCR cycles of amplification with a constant-region primer and V-primer adapter. TCRdb re-analysed the reads in MiXCR, keeping a single row per CDR3 protein. The sample contains tens of thousands of distinct CDR3 sequences, 10% to 15% of which appear only once. The sequencing here drew on PBMCs, taken before treatment. The receptor set was obtained from a female donor with ovarian cancer.

This clonotype was counted ten times or more. The chain joins TRBV10-3 to TRBJ2-5; D is undetermined. V dropped 2 bases and J dropped 5 bases, with 9 bases sitting between them. The germline CDR1 and CDR2 sequences are ENHRY and SYGVKD. The CDR3 runs 13 residues. The CDR3 loop is CAISETVGETQYF. In nucleotides, the CDR3 is TGTGCCATCAGTGAGACGGTAGGGGAGACCCAGTACTTC.

Ten or more counts support this clonotype. The V and J genes are TRBV28 and TRBJ2-1, with D possibly matching TRBD2 (5 bases). Trimming took off 1 base at V and 7 bases at J, with 11 bases between the two ends. The CDR3 is 14 residues long. In germline, CDR1 is MDHEN, CDR2 SYDVKM. CDR3 nucleotide sequence: TGTGCCAGCAGTTTATTGGCGGGTAAGAATGAGCAGTTCTTC. It specifies CASSLLAGKNEQFF.

The table lists this clonotype with many counts. The chain couples TRBV20-1 to TRBJ2-4, with TRBD1 matching 7 bases. V was clipped by 7 bases and J by 3 bases; unmatched bases: 6. From germline, CDR1 is DFQATT and CDR2 SNEGSKA (reference sequence). The CDR3 totals 13 residues. CDR3 region: CSGRQGSKNIQYF. The DNA of the CDR3 is TGCAGTGGTCGACAGGGAAGCAAAAACATTCAGTACTTC.

The sample holds many counts of this clonotype. This chain links TRBV28 with TRBJ2-1; D tentatively reads TRBD1 or TRBD2 (5 bases each). Germline CDR1 reads MDHEN; CDR2 reads SYDVKM. The CDR3 consists of 14 residues. The germline V and J ends were trimmed by 2 bases and 7 bases, with 12 bases remaining between them. The CDR3, as DNA: TGTGCCAGCAGTTTAAGGGGAGCCGGTAATGAGCAGTTCTTC. This encodes CASSLRGAGNEQFF.

This clonotype was counted at least ten times. The chain uses TRBV28 and TRBJ2-7; TRBD1 matches 7 bases. The CDR3 spans 13 residues. Germline V gene data show CDR1 as MDHEN and CDR2 as SYDVKM. The junction had 11 bases not matched to a gene; V was cut back by 8 bases and J by 7 bases. The CDR3 DNA follows: TGTGCCAGCCGGCGTAGGGGGCTAGGGGAGCAGTACTTC. Protein product: CASRRRGLGEQYF.

In its sample, this clonotype was seen many times. The rearrangement uses TRBV24-1 and TRBJ2-7, with a possible D match to TRBD1 (6 bases). The V gene's germline CDR1 is KGHDR and CDR2 SFDVKD. Trimming shortened V by 6 bases and J by 5 bases, and 13 bases separated the two germline ends. This CDR3 spans 13 amino acids. CDR3 bases: TGTGCCACCAGTACCTCAACAGGGAACGAGCAGTACTTC. Protein product: CATSTSTGNEQYF.

This clonotype has a count of ten or more. The gene calls are TRBV15 and TRBJ1-1; D unresolved. The CDR3 consists of 15 residues. Germline V gene lookup returns CDR1 LNHNV and CDR2 YYDKDF (reference sequence). The V end lost 1 base, the J end lost 5 bases, and 14 bases lay between the germline ends. CDR3 sequence reads: CATSRVRGPGTEAFF. CDR3 DNA sequence: TGTGCCACCAGCAGAGTACGAGGGCCGGGGACTGAAGCTTTCTTT.

This clonotype is medium-sized. V gene TRBV28 combines with J gene TRBJ2-7, with 8 bases lining up with TRBD1. The germline CDR1 and CDR2 sequences are MDHEN and SYDVKM. The CDR3 sequence is 14 residues long. V lost 5 bases, J lost 5 bases, and 8 bases stayed unmatched. The DNA for the CDR3 is TGTGCCAGCAGTCCCCCGGACAGGGACCACGAGCAGTACTTC. It yields the protein CASSPPDRDHEQYF.

This clonotype has a single count. The V and J genes are TRBV21-1 and TRBJ2-7; whether TRBD1, the table's D call, matches the DNA was not checked. TRBV21-1 is recorded as a pseudogene. The CDR3 sequence is 16 residues long. CDR3 nucleotides: TGTGCCAGCAAATGTAGGAGGACAATAATAACCTACGAGCAGTACTTC. Its translation: CASKCRRTIITYEQYF.

This clonotype came up many times. The rearrangement links TRBV20-1 to TRBJ1-2; 7 nucleotides line up with TRBD1. Germline loops: CDR1 DFQATT, CDR2 SNEGSKA (reference sequence). V was pared by 6 bases and J by 1 base, with 8 bases of the junction left unmatched. CDR3 length: 14 amino acids. The CDR3 DNA sequence: TGCAGTGCAAGGGGGCAGGACTATAACTATGGCTACACCTTC. It translates to CSARGQDYNYGYTF.

This clonotype was counted many times. The V call is TRBV20-1, the J call TRBJ2-1; no clear D. V gave up 0 bases and J gave up 5 bases, with 17 bases separating them. The CDR3 has 16 amino acids. Germline V gene lookup returns CDR1 DFQATT and CDR2 SNEGSKA (reference sequence). The CDR3 bases are TGCAGTGCTAGAGATCTTTATAAGGGCGGAAACAATGAGCAGTTCTTC. Amino acids: CSARDLYKGGNNEQFF.

In its sample, this clonotype was seen many times. This sequence joins TRBV2 and TRBJ2-7; D gene uncertain. In germline, CDR1 is SNHLY, CDR2 FYNNEI. V was cut by 6 bases and J by 5 bases, with 8 bases left in between. This CDR3 is built from 11 residues. CDR3 residues: CASSFNHEQYF. Written as DNA, the CDR3 is TGTGCCAGCAGCTTCAACCACGAGCAGTACTTC.

This clonotype was seen repeatedly, ten times or more. The chain couples TRBV5-1 to TRBJ2-1; 7 bases agree with TRBD1. J was trimmed by 7 bases and V by 1 base; bases with no gene match: 17. Looked up from germline, CDR1 is SGHRS and CDR2 is YFSETQ. The CDR3 is made up of 18 amino acids. The CDR3: CASSLRGTEVRLWNEQFF. The CDR3 DNA reads as TGCGCCAGCAGCTTGAGGGGGACAGAAGTGCGTCTATGGAATGAGCAGTTCTTC.

At least ten counts were recorded for this clonotype. The J gene is TRBJ1-5, the V gene TRBV6-6, with D perhaps matching TRBD1 (5 bases). CDR1 and CDR2 (germline): MNHNY, SVGAGI (reference sequence). This CDR3 spans 12 amino acids. Between the trimmed V and J ends, which lost 5 bases and 7 bases, there was a span of 9 bases. CDR3 sequence reads: CASSASGQPQHF. In DNA form, the CDR3 reads TGTGCCAGCAGTGCCTCAGGGCAGCCCCAGCATTTT.

As regards this clonotype: A far larger clone lies a single base away; this is likely a read error. J is TRBJ2-3 and V is TRBV13, with a weak D call TRBD1 (7 bases). Germline V gene lookup returns CDR1 PRHDT and CDR2 FYEKMQ (reference sequence). This CDR3 comprises 15 residues. The ends were cut back, 3 bases at V and 4 bases at J, with 14 bases in the middle. The chain's CDR3 is CASSLRQGGPDTQYF. The CDR3 region has the DNA TGTGCCAGCAGCTTGCGCCAGGGGGGTCCAGATACGCAGTATTTT. The variable domain in full, completed from reference TRBV13 and TRBJ2-3, reads AAGVIQSPRHLIKEKRETATLKCYPIPRHDTVYWYQQGPGQDPQFLISFYEKMQSDKGSIPDRFSAQQFSDYHSELNMSSLELGDSALYFCASSLRQGGPDTQYFGPGTRLTVL.

This clonotype was seen many times. This rearrangement joins TRBV20-1 to TRBJ2-2; 9 bases are shared with TRBD1. Germline CDR1 reads DFQATT; CDR2 reads SNEGSKA (reference sequence). Losses at the gene ends were 5 bases for V and 5 bases for J; bases not matched to a gene: 6. The CDR3 covers 14 residues. CDR3 loop: CSAVGTGRTGELFF. The CDR3 DNA reads TGCAGTGCTGTTGGGACAGGGCGGACCGGGGAGCTGTTTTTT.

This clonotype was observed at least ten times. This chain joins TRBV18 and TRBJ2-3, with 9 bases lining up with TRBD2. J was trimmed by 4 bases and V by 4 bases; bases with no gene match: 3. The CDR3 length is 14 residues. The germline CDR1 and CDR2 sequences are KGHSH and LQKENI. In DNA form, the CDR3 reads TGTGCCAGCTCACGGACTAGCGTCGCAGATACGCAGTATTTT. This encodes CASSRTSVADTQYF.

This clonotype was counted at least ten times. The chain links TRBV11-2 to TRBJ1-1, with a weak D call TRBD1 (5 bases). V dropped 3 bases and J dropped 1 base, with 9 bases sitting between them. The CDR3 sequence is 14 residues long. Germline V CDR1 and CDR2: SGHAT, FQNNGV. For the CDR3, the DNA is TGTGCCAGCAGCTTGGCGGGGGGGAACACTGAAGCTTTCTTT. Residues: CASSLAGGNTEAFF.

This clonotype appeared many times. This sequence joins TRBV20-1 and TRBJ2-4, with 9 bases matching TRBD2. The CDR3 has 16 residues. The germline gives CDR1 DFQATT, CDR2 SNEGSKA (reference sequence). Trimming took 5 bases from V and 0 from J; bases not matched to a gene: 8. CDR3 protein: CSAPRGGGVAKNIQYF. The CDR3 DNA follows: TGCAGTGCTCCGAGGGGCGGGGGGGTAGCCAAAAACATTCAGTACTTC.

In this sample, this clonotype turned up many times. CDR3 in DNA: TGTGCCAGCAGCTCAGGGGGCACTGAAGCTTTCTTT. Its protein product is CASSSGGTEAFF. The gene calls are TRBV11-2 and TRBJ1-1, with 7 nucleotides matching TRBD1. Looked up from germline, CDR1 is SGHAT and CDR2 is FQNNGV. This CDR3 is 12 amino acids long. J gave up 4 bases and V 4 bases, and 0 bases lay outside the gene matches. Full variable domain (rest looked up from reference TRBV11-2 and TRBJ1-1): EAGVAQSPRYKIIEKRQSVAFWCNPISGHATLYWYQQILGQGPKLLIQFQNNGVVDDSQLPKDRFSAERLKGVDSTLKIQPAKLEDSAVYLCASSSGGTEAFFGQGTRLTVV.

This clonotype occurred many times. The chain couples TRBV18 to TRBJ2-7; tentative D call: TRBD1 (6 bases). Germline V gives CDR1 KGHSH, CDR2 LQKENI. The CDR3 is 13 residues long. Trimming removed 6 bases at V and 3 bases at J, with 12 bases between. The CDR3 is CASSLGQNYEQYF. CDR3 DNA sequence: TGTGCCAGCTCCCTCGGACAGAACTACGAGCAGTACTTC.